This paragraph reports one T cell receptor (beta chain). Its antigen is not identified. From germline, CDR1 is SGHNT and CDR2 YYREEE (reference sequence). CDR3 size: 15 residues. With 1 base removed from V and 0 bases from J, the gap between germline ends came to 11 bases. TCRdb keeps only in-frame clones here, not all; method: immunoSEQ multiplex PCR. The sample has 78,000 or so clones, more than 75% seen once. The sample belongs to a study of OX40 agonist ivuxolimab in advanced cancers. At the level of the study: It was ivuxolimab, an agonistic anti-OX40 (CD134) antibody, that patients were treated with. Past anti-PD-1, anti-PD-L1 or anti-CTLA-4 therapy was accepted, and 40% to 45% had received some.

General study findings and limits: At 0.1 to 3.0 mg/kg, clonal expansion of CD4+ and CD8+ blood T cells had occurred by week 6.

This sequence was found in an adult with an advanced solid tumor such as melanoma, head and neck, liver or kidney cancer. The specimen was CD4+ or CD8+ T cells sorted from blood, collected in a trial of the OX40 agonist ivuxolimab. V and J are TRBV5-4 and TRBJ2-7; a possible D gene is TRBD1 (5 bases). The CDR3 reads CASSLTQAFSYEQYF. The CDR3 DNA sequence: TGTGCCAGCAGCTTGACACAGGCTTTCTCCTACGAGCAGTACTTC.